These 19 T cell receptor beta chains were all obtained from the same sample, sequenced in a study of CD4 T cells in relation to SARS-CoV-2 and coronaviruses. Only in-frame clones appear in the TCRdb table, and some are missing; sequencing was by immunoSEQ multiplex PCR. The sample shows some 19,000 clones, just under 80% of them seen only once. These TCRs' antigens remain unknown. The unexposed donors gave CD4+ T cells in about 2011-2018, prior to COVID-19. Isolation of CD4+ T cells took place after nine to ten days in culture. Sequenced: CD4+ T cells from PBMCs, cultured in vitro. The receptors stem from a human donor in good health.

This CDR3 reads CASSASGEWTEAFF. The DNA of the CDR3 is TGCGCCAGCAGTGCAAGCGGGGAGTGGACTGAAGCTTTCTTT. The genes are TRBV10-1 and TRBJ1-1; D is ambiguous. The CDR3 is 14 amino acids. Deletions cut 4 bases from V and 5 bases from J, with 14 bases between. The germline CDR1 and CDR2 sequences are WNHNN and SYGVQD (reference sequence).

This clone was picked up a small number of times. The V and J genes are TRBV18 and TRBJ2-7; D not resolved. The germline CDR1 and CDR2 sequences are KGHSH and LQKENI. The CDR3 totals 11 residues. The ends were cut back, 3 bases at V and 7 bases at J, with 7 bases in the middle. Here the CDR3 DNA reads TGTGCCAGCTCACCTGGGGAAGAGCAGTACTTC. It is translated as CASSPGEEQYF. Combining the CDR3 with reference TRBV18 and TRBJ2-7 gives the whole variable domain NAGVMQNPRHLVRRRGQEARLRCSPMKGHSHVYWYRQLPEEGLKFMVYLQKENIIDESGMPKERFSAEFPKEGPSILRIQQVVRGDSAAYFCASSPGEEQYFGPGTRLTVT.

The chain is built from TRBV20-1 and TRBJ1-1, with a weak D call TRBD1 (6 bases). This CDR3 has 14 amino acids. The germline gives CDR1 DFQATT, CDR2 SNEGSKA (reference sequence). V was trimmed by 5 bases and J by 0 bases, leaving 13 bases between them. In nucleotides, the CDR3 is TGCAGTGCTCGTGGACAGTCCCTGAACACTGAAGCTTTCTTT. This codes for CSARGQSLNTEAFF.

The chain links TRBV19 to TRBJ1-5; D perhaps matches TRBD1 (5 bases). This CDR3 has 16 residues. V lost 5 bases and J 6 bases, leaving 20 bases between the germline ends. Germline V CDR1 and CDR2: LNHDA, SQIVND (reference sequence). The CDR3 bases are TGTGCCAGTAGTTTCCCTCTCGACAGTGCGGGTCAGCCCCAGCATTTT. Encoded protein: CASSFPLDSAGQPQHF.

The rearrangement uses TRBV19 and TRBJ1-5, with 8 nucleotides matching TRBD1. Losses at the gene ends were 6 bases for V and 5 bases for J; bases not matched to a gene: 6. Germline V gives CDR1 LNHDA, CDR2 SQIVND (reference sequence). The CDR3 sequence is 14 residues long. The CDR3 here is CASRADRDHQPQHF. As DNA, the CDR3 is TGTGCCAGTAGGGCGGACAGGGACCATCAGCCCCAGCATTTT.

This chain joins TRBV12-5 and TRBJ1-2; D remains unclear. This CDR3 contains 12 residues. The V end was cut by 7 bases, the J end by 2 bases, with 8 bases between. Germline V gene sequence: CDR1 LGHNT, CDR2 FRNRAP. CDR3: CASANLNYGYTF. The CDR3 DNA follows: TGTGCTAGTGCCAATCTAAACTATGGCTACACCTTC. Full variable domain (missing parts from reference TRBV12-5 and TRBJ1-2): DARVTQTPRHKVTEMGQEVTMRCQPILGHNTVFWYRQTMMQGLELLAYFRNRAPLDDSGMPKDRFSAEMPDATLATLKIQPSEPRDSAVYFCASANLNYGYTFGSGTRLTVV.

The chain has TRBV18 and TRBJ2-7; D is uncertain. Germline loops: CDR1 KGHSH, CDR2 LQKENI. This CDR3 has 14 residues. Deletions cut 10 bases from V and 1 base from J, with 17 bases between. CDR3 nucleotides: TGTGCCACCCGACCGCCGGGTGGGTCCTACGAGCAGTACTTC. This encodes CATRPPGGSYEQYF.

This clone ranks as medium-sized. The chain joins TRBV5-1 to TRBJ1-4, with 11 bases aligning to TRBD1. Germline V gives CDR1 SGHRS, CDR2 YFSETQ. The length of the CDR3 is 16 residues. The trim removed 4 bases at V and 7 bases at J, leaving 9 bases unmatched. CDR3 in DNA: TGCGCCAGCAGCCTGGGGACAGGGGGAAGGAGTGAAAAACTGTTTTTT. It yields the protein CASSLGTGGRSEKLFF.

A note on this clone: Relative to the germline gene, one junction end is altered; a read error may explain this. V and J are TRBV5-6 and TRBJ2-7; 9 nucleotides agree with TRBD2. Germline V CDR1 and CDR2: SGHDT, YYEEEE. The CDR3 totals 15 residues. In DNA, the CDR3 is TGTGCCAGCAGCTTGGAAGGCATCCCGGGACTAGCACTCCTCTTC. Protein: CASSLEGIPGLALLF.

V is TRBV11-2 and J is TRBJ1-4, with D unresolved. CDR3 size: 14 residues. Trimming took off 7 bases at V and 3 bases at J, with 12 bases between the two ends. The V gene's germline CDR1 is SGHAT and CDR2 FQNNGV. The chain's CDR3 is CASTNVGANEKLFF. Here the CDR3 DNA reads TGTGCCAGCACCAACGTCGGAGCTAATGAAAAACTGTTTTTT.

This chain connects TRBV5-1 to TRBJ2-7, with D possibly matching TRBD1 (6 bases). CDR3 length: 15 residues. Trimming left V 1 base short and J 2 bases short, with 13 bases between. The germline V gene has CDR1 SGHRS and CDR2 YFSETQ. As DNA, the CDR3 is TGCGCCAGCAGCTTGATGGGGGACAAGCCCTACGAGCAGTACTTC. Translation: CASSLMGDKPYEQYF.

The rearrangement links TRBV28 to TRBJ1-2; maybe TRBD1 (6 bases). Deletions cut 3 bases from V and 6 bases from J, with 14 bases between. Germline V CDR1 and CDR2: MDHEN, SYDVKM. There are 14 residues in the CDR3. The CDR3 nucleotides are TGTGCCAGCAGTTTCACCCGGGGGCGAGATGGCTACACCTTC. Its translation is CASSFTRGRDGYTF.

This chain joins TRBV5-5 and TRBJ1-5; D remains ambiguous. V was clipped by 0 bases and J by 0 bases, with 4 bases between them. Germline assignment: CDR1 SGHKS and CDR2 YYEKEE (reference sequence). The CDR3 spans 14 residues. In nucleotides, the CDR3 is TGTGCCAGCAGCTTGGGTACTAGCAATCAGCCCCAGCATTTT. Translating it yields CASSLGTSNQPQHF.

As DNA, the CDR3 is TGCGCCAGCAGCTTGGCTGTTGGGGACATGAACACTGAAGCTTTCTTT. Translating gives CASSLAVGDMNTEAFF. The chain uses TRBV5-1 and TRBJ1-1, with D maybe TRBD1 (6 bases). From germline, CDR1 is SGHRS and CDR2 YFSETQ. The CDR3 sequence is 16 residues long. Trimming cost V 0 bases and J 0 bases, with 12 bases left between them.

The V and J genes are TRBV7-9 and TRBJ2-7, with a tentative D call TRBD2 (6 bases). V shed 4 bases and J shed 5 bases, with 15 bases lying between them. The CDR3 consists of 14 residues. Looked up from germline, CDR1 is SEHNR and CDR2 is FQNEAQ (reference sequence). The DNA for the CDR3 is TGTGCCAGCAGCTCATACGGGAGAACCCACGAGCAGTACTTC. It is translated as CASSSYGRTHEQYF. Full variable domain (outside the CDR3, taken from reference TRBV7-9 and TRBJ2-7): DTGVSQNPRHKITKRGQNVTFRCDPISEHNRLYWYRQTLGQGPEFLTYFQNEAQLEKSRLLSDRFSAERPKGSFSTLEIQRTEQGDSAMYLCASSSYGRTHEQYFGPGTRLTVT.

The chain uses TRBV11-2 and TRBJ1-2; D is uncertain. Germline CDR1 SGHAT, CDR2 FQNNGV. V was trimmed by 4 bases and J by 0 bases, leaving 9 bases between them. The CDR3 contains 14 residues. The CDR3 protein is CASSSPGPNYGYTF. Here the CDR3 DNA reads TGTGCCAGCAGCTCCCCCGGGCCTAACTATGGCTACACCTTC.

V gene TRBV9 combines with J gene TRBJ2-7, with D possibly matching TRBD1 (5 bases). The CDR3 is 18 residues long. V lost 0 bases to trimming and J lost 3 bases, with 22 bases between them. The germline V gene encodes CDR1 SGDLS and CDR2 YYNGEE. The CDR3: CASSVVIPTPGCSYEQYF. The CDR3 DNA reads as TGTGCCAGCAGCGTAGTAATACCGACCCCAGGGTGCAGCTACGAGCAGTACTTC.

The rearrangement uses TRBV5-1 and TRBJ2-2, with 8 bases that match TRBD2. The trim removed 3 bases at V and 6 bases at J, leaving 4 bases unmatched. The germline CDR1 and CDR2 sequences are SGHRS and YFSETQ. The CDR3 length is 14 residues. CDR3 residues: CASSSGLVSGELFF. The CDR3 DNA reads TGCGCCAGCAGCTCGGGACTAGTATCCGGGGAGCTGTTTTTT.

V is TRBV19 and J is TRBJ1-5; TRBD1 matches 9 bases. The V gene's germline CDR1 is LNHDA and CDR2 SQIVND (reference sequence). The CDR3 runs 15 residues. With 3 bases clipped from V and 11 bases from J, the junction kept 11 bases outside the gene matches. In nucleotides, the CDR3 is TGTGCCAGTAGTATTGCCGGACAGGGGTTGGAGGCCCAGCATTTT. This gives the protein CASSIAGQGLEAQHF. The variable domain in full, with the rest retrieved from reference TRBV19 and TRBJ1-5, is DGGITQSPKYLFRKEGQNVTLSCEQNLNHDAMYWYRQDPGQGLRLIYYSQIVNDFQKGDIAEGYSVSREKKESFPLTVTSAQKNPTAFYLCASSIAGQGLEAQHFGDGTRLSIL.